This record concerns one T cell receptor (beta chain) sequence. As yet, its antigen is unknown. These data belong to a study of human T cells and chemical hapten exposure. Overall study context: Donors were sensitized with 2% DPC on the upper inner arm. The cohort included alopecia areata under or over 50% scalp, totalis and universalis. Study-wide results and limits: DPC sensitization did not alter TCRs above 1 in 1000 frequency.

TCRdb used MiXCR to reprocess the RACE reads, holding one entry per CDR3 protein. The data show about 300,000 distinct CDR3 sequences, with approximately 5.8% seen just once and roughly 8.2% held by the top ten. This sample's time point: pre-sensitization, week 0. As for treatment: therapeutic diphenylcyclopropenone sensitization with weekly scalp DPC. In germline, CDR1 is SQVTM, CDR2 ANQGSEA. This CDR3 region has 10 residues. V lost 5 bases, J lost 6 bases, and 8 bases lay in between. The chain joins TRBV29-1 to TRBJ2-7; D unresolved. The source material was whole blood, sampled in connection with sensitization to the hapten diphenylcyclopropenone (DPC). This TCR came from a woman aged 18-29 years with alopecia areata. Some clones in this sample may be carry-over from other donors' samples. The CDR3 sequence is CSVTASEQYF. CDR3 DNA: TGCAGCGTTACAGCCAGCGAGCAGTACTTC.